This is a list of T cell receptor beta chains from one sample in a study of graft-versus-host responses after intestinal transplantation. TCRdb keeps only in-frame clones here, not all; method: immunoSEQ multiplex PCR. The sample shows some 150,000 clones, about 90% of them seen only once. No cognate antigen is known for these TCRs. This sample comprised unstimulated CD4+ T cells sorted from spleen or lymph node cells, obtained before intestinal transplant. These receptors were obtained from a human donor who received an intestinal transplant. CDR3s include the opening cysteine and the closing phenylalanine or tryptophan. The order of the fields is clone size, V gene, D gene, J gene, CDR3 DNA, CDR3 protein. A D gene is named only where the DNA matches it firmly. Some rows have no size entry. The others give once, few or many, or a class for an expanded clone.

clone size: .; V gene: TRBV30; D gene: .; J gene: TRBJ1-1; CDR3 DNA: TGTGCCCTCAGGGGTTCGGGGCCTGAAGCTTTCTTT; CDR3 protein: CALRGSGPEAFF
clone size: .; V gene: TRBV5-1; D gene: TRBD1; J gene: TRBJ1-4; CDR3 DNA: TGCGCCAGCAGCCCCGGGACAGGTGATGAAAAACTGTTTTTT; CDR3 protein: CASSPGTGDEKLFF
clone size: .; V gene: TRBV5-4; D gene: TRBD2; J gene: TRBJ2-7; CDR3 DNA: TGTGCCAGCAGCTTGGGGGCTAGCGGGGAGCAGTACTTC; CDR3 protein: CASSLGASGEQYF
clone size: .; V gene: TRBV7-9; D gene: .; J gene: TRBJ2-7; CDR3 DNA: TGTGCCAGCAGCCCCCGGACGGCGAGCTCCTACGAGCAGTACTTC; CDR3 protein: CASSPRTASSYEQYF
clone size: .; V gene: TRBV27; D gene: TRBD1; J gene: TRBJ1-2; CDR3 DNA: TGTGCCAGCAGCCGAAGCGGACAGGAGACTAACTATGGCTACACCTTC; CDR3 protein: CASSRSGQETNYGYTF
clone size: .; V gene: TRBV4-3; D gene: .; J gene: TRBJ2-2; CDR3 DNA: TGCGCCAGCAGCCGGGGGCGAGCGAACACCGGGGAGCTGTTTTTT; CDR3 protein: CASSRGRANTGELFF
clone size: .; V gene: TRBV5-4; D gene: TRBD2; J gene: TRBJ2-3; CDR3 DNA: TGTGCCAGCAGCTGGGGGACTAGCGGGGCCACAGATACGCAGTATTTT; CDR3 protein: CASSWGTSGATDTQYF
clone size: once; V gene: TRBV5-1; D gene: .; J gene: TRBJ2-2; CDR3 DNA: TGCGCCAGCAGCTCCAGAGGACCCGGGGAGCTGTTTTTT; CDR3 protein: CASSSRGPGELFF
clone size: .; V gene: TRBV5-1; D gene: .; J gene: TRBJ2-3; CDR3 DNA: TGCGCCAGCAGGGGAGTAGCCGGCAAGCGCACAGATACGCAGTATTTT; CDR3 protein: CASRGVAGKRTDTQYF
clone size: .; V gene: TRBV5-6; D gene: .; J gene: TRBJ2-1; CDR3 DNA: TGTGCCAGCAGCTTGGGGGGTTACAATGAGCAGTTCTTC; CDR3 protein: CASSLGGYNEQFF
clone size: .; V gene: TRBV29-1; D gene: .; J gene: TRBJ2-2; CDR3 DNA: TGCAGCGTTGAACGAGGACAAAACACCGGGGAGCTGTTTTTT; CDR3 protein: CSVERGQNTGELFF
clone size: .; V gene: TRBV5-1; D gene: TRBD1; J gene: TRBJ2-7; CDR3 DNA: TGCGCCAGCAGCCCGGAAGGACAGGGACCCGGAGAGCAGTACTTC; CDR3 protein: CASSPEGQGPGEQYF
clone size: .; V gene: TRBV6-4; D gene: TRBD2; J gene: TRBJ2-5; CDR3 DNA: TGTGCCAGCAGGAGTAAGGGGACTAGCGGGAGTGGGCCGTCAGAGACCCAGTACTTC; CDR3 protein: CASRSKGTSGSGPSETQYF
clone size: .; V gene: TRBV5-1; D gene: TRBD1; J gene: TRBJ1-5; CDR3 DNA: TGCGCCAGCAGCCAGACAGGGGGCAATCAGCCCCAGCATTTT; CDR3 protein: CASSQTGGNQPQHF
clone size: .; V gene: TRBV29-1; D gene: TRBD2; J gene: TRBJ2-7; CDR3 DNA: TGCAGCGTCGGGACTAGCGGCCCGACTTCCTACGAGCAGTACTTC; CDR3 protein: CSVGTSGPTSYEQYF
clone size: .; V gene: TRBV5-1; D gene: .; J gene: TRBJ2-1; CDR3 DNA: TGCGCCAGCAGCTTGGTGCAGGTGGGTAATGAGCAGTTCTTC; CDR3 protein: CASSLVQVGNEQFF
clone size: .; V gene: TRBV6-5; D gene: TRBD1; J gene: TRBJ2-7; CDR3 DNA: TGTGCCAGCAGGGCCGGGACAGGAGTCTCCTACGAGCAGTACTTC; CDR3 protein: CASRAGTGVSYEQYF
clone size: .; V gene: TRBV4-1; D gene: .; J gene: TRBJ2-7; CDR3 DNA: TGCGCCAGCAGCCAAACTCGGGACACCTACTACGAGCAGTACTTC; CDR3 protein: CASSQTRDTYYEQYF
clone size: once; V gene: TRBV4-2; D gene: TRBD2; J gene: TRBJ2-3; CDR3 DNA: TGTGCCAGCAGCCCCAAACTAGCGGGAGGGCCAAATACGCAGTATTTT; CDR3 protein: CASSPKLAGGPNTQYF
clone size: few; V gene: TRBV19; D gene: .; J gene: TRBJ2-7; CDR3 DNA: TGTGCCAGTTCCCCGGGTGGTTATACCATCTTC; CDR3 protein: CASSPGGYTIF
clone size: .; V gene: TRBV27; D gene: TRBD2; J gene: TRBJ2-7; CDR3 DNA: TGTGCCAGCAGCTTATCGCGGGGGTACTCCTACGAGCAGTACTTC; CDR3 protein: CASSLSRGYSYEQYF
clone size: .; V gene: TRBV28; D gene: .; J gene: TRBJ1-2; CDR3 DNA: TGTGCCAGCAGTTTAAGACCTCGTAAGGGAAGGAATGGCTACACCTTC; CDR3 protein: CASSLRPRKGRNGYTF
clone size: once; V gene: TRBV30; D gene: TRBD1; J gene: TRBJ1-1; CDR3 DNA: TGTGCCTGGAGTGGACAGGGTGTGTACACTGAAGCTTTCTTT; CDR3 protein: CAWSGQGVYTEAFF
clone size: few; V gene: TRBV28; D gene: .; J gene: TRBJ2-7; CDR3 DNA: TGTGCCAGCAAGGGGGTGGGGGCGGGGGAGCAGTACTTC; CDR3 protein: CASKGVGAGEQYF
clone size: .; V gene: TRBV28; D gene: .; J gene: TRBJ1-3; CDR3 DNA: TGTGCCAGCACTTTAAGGGGTTTGGGAAACACCATATATTTT; CDR3 protein: CASTLRGLGNTIYF
clone size: .; V gene: TRBV6-6; D gene: .; J gene: TRBJ2-7; CDR3 DNA: TGTGCCAGCAGTTACGGAGGGCACATCTACGAGCAGTACTTC; CDR3 protein: CASSYGGHIYEQYF
clone size: .; V gene: TRBV6-1; D gene: TRBD1; J gene: TRBJ1-5; CDR3 DNA: TGTGCCAGCAGTGTTCCCCGGGACAGCAGTCAGCCCCAGCATTTT; CDR3 protein: CASSVPRDSSQPQHF
clone size: .; V gene: TRBV6-1; D gene: .; J gene: TRBJ1-2; CDR3 DNA: TGTGCCAGCAGTGAAGCTGGGGGGGCTGACTATGGCTACACCTTC; CDR3 protein: CASSEAGGADYGYTF
clone size: .; V gene: TRBV18; D gene: .; J gene: TRBJ2-2; CDR3 DNA: TGTGCCAGCTCGAACACGGCCGGGGAGCTGTTTTTT; CDR3 protein: CASSNTAGELFF
clone size: .; V gene: TRBV18; D gene: TRBD2; J gene: TRBJ2-7; CDR3 DNA: TGTGCCAGCTCACCAAAAAAGCGGGAGTTGTACGAGCAGTACTTC; CDR3 protein: CASSPKKRELYEQYF
clone size: .; V gene: TRBV29-1; D gene: TRBD1; J gene: TRBJ1-5; CDR3 DNA: TGCAGCGTTTCAGGCGGTTTGGGACAGGGAAGCAATCAGCCCCAGCATTTT; CDR3 protein: CSVSGGLGQGSNQPQHF
clone size: .; V gene: TRBV30; D gene: TRBD2; J gene: TRBJ2-1; CDR3 DNA: TGTGCCCTGGATATACTAGCGGGGGGTGAGCAGTTCTTC; CDR3 protein: CALDILAGGEQFF
clone size: .; V gene: TRBV4-3; D gene: TRBD2; J gene: TRBJ2-3; CDR3 DNA: TGCGCCAGCAGCCAAGCGACTAGCGGGAGCGATACGCAGTATTTT; CDR3 protein: CASSQATSGSDTQYF
clone size: .; V gene: TRBV5-5; D gene: .; J gene: TRBJ2-7; CDR3 DNA: TGTGCCAGCAGCTTGGGAGGCGTAGGAAACGGCGAGCAGTACTTC; CDR3 protein: CASSLGGVGNGEQYF
clone size: .; V gene: TRBV29-1; D gene: TRBD2; J gene: TRBJ2-1; CDR3 DNA: TGCAGCGTTGAACGTACCGGGAGGGCCATTGAGCAGTTCTTC; CDR3 protein: CSVERTGRAIEQFF
clone size: once; V gene: TRBV5-1; D gene: .; J gene: TRBJ2-2; CDR3 DNA: TGCGCCAGCAGCTTGTTCATGGGAGGTGACACCGGGGAGCTGTTTTTT; CDR3 protein: CASSLFMGGDTGELFF
clone size: .; V gene: TRBV4-3; D gene: TRBD1; J gene: TRBJ2-1; CDR3 DNA: TGCGCCAGCAGCTTAGACAGGGGTTCCTACAATGAGCAGTTCTTC; CDR3 protein: CASSLDRGSYNEQFF